This T cell receptor beta chain was obtained from a study of cytomegalovirus exposure and HLA in healthy donors. Study results and limitations: There were 150 to 200 TCR beta chains listed as cytomegalovirus-associated.

Produced via immunoSEQ multiplex PCR; TCRdb's table is partial and in-frame only. The sample contains approximately 160,000 clones, approximately 80% of which appear only once. With regard to this clone: Its matching antigen is unknown.

The CDR3 has 14 residues. CDR1 is SGHDT and CDR2 is YYEEEE in the germline V gene. Trimming at V came to 3 bases and at J to 5 bases, leaving 6 bases not matched to a gene. This TCR was recovered from a man aged 30-40 years in good health and CMV-seropositive. V is TRBV5-6 and J is TRBJ2-7; 9 bases are a match to TRBD1. Sequencing was performed on PBMCs. The CDR3 is CASSSGTGPHEQYF. For the CDR3, the DNA is TGTGCCAGCAGCTCCGGGACAGGGCCCCACGAGCAGTACTTC.